The following is a T cell receptor (beta chain) sequence with its context. Its matching antigen is unknown. Each donor's status was that of a healthy bone marrow donor. These data originate in a study of cytomegalovirus exposure and HLA in healthy donors. General study findings and limits: According to an earlier analysis, most TCR beta V segments yielded productive rearrangements about 90% or about 30% of the time.

Both 60 Vbeta primers and 13 Jbeta primers went into the PCR. Sequencing was performed with immunoSEQ multiplex PCR; in TCRdb, only in-frame clones are kept and a portion is missing. The sample contains about 150,000 clones, roughly 81% of which appear only once. The CDR3 has 17 residues. Trimming removed 3 bases from V and 0 bases from J, with 15 bases in between. CDR1 and CDR2 from the germline V gene are SGHAT and FQNNGV. Sequenced material: PBMCs. This rearrangement joins TRBV11-2 to TRBJ2-1; D is perhaps TRBD2 (5 bases). This TCR came from a woman aged 18-29 years in good health and CMV-seronegative. In nucleotides, the CDR3 is TGTGCCAGCAGCTTCGTCCAGGCGACTACCTCCTACAATGAGCAGTTCTTC. Protein: CASSFVQATTSYNEQFF.